The sequence of this T cell receptor beta chain was determined in a study of blood T cell repertoires in COVID-19. Turning to the study itself: Both acute and convalescent COVID-19 samples were obtained from the United States, Italy and Spain. T cells, B-cell-depleted T cells, or PBMCs supplied cDNA or gDNA.

This CDR3 has 15 amino acids. V lost 5 bases, J lost 6 bases, and 13 bases stayed unmatched. Germline V gene lookup returns CDR1 SGHRS and CDR2 YFSETQ. Original processing methods: Reference gene primer amplification gave nucleated cell count estimates. Generated by immunoSEQ multiplex PCR, the TCRdb table keeps only in-frame clones and is missing some. V, J and clone size reflect that table, while D and trimming were determined from the DNA. The table lists 40,000 or so clones, 65% to 90% of them singletons. Sequencing was carried out using peripheral blood. This clonotype was obtained from a middle-aged man with active COVID-19. The chain couples TRBV5-1 to TRBJ2-7, with TRBD2 identical over 8 bases. The CDR3 DNA is TGCGCCAGCAGTCGTAATGAAGCGGGAGAAGGCGAGCAGTACTTC. It specifies CASSRNEAGEGEQYF.